This T cell receptor (beta chain) was identified during a study of beta chain features in type 1 diabetes. Overall study context: Cell yields, gender and age were comparable in patients and healthy donors.

As regards this clone: Its specificity is unknown.

Every donor provided one heparinised blood draw, which averaged roughly 120 mL. Sequencing targeted expressed TCRB transcripts, as all isolated RNA had been reverse transcribed. This table comes from immunoSEQ multiplex PCR, and its TCRdb copy is limited to in-frame clones, with some not included. The data contain about 150,000 clones, 10% of them seen just once; the ten biggest clones take up 1% to 1.5%. The study's findings and limits: TCRB CDR3s from Type 1 diabetes patients were moderately but significantly shorter in all four CD4+ subsets.

V dropped 4 bases and J dropped 4 bases, with 12 bases sitting between them. The CDR3 length is 14 residues. CDR1 SGHTA and CDR2 FQGTGA come from the germline V gene. Material: naive CD4+ T cells from blood. The gene calls are TRBV7-3 and TRBJ2-3; a weak D match, TRBD1 (6 bases). This receptor was identified in a man aged 18 to 29 in good health. CDR3 bases: TGTGCCAGCAGCTCCCAGGGGATGGCAGATACGCAGTATTTT. It yields the protein CASSSQGMADTQYF.